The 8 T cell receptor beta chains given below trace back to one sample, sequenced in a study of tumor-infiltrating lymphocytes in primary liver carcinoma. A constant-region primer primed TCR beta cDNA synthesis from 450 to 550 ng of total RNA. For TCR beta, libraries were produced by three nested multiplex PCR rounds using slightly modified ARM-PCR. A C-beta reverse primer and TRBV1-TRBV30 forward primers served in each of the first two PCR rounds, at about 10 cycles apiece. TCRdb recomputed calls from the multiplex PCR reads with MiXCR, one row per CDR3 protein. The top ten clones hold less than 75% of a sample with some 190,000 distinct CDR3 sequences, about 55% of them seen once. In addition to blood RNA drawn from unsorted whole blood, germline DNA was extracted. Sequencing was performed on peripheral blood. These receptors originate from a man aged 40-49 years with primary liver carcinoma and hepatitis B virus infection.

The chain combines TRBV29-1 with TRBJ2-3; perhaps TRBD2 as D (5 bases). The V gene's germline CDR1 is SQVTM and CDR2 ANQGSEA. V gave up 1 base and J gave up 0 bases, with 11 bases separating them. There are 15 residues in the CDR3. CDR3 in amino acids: CSVEGGVASTDTQYF. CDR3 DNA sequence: TGCAGCGTTGAAGGGGGAGTGGCTAGCACAGATACGCAGTATTTT.

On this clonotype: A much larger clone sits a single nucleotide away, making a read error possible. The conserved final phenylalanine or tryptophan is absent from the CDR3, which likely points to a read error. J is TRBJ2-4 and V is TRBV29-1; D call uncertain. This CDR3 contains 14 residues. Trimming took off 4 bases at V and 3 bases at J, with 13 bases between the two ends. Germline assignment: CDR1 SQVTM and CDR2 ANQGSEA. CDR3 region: CSVVVSYGKNIQYV. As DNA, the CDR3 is TGCAGCGTTGTGGTTTCCTACGGCAAAAACATTCAGTACGTC.

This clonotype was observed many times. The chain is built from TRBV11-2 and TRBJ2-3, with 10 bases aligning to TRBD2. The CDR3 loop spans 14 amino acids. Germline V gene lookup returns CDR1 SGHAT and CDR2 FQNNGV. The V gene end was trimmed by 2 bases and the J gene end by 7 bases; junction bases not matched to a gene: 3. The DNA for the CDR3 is TGTGCCAGCAGCTTATCACTAGCGGGAAATACGCAGTATTTT. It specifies CASSLSLAGNTQYF.

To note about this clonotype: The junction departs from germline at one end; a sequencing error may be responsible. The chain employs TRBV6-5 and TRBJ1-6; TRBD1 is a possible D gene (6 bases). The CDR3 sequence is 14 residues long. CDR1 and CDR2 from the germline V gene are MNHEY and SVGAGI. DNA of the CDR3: TGTGCCAGCAGCCAACAGGGAACGGATTCATCCCTCCACTTT. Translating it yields CASSQQGTDSSLHF.

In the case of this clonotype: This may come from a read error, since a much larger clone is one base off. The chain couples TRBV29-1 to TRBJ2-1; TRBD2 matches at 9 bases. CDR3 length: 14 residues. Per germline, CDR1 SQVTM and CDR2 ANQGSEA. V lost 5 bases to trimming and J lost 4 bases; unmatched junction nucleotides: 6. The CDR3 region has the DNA TGCAGCGTTATGCATAGCGGGAGATACAATGAGCAGTTCTTC. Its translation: CSVMHSGRYNEQFF.

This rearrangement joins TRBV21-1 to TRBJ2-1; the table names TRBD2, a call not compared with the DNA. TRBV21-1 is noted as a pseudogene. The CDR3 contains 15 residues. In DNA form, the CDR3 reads TGTGCCAGCAGCAACGAGGCGGGAGGTAGAAATGAGCAGCTCTTC. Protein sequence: CASSNEAGGRNEQLF.

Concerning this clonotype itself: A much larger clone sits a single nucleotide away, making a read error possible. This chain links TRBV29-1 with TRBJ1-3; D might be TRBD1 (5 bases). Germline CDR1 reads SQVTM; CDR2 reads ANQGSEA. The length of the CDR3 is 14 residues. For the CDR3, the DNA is TGCAGCGTTGAGACGCGGGGGTCTGTAAACACCATATATTTT. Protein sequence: CSVETRGSVNTIYF.

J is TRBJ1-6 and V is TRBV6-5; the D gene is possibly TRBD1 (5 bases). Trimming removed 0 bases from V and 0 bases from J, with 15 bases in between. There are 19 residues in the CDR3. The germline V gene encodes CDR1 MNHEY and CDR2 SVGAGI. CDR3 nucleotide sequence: TGTGCCAGCAGTTACTCCCTCGGCAGGGCGGGCTCCTATAATTCACCCCTCCACTTT. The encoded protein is CASSYSLGRAGSYNSPLHF.